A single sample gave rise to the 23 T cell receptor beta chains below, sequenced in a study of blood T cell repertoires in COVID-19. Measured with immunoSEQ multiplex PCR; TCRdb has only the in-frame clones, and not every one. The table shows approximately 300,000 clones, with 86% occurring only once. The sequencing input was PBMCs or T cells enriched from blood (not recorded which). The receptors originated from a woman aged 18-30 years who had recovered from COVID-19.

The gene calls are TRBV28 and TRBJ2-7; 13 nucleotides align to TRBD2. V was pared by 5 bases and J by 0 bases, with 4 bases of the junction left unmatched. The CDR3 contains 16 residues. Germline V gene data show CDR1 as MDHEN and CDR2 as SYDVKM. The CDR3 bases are TGTGCCAGCAGTCCTGGGACTAGCGGGGTCTCCTACGAGCAGTACTTC. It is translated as CASSPGTSGVSYEQYF.

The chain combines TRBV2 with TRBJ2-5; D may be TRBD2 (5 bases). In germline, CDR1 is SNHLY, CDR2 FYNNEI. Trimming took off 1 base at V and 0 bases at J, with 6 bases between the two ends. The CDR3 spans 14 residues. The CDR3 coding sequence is TGTGCCAGCAGTGAAGGGAGGTACCAAGAGACCCAGTACTTC. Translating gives CASSEGRYQETQYF.

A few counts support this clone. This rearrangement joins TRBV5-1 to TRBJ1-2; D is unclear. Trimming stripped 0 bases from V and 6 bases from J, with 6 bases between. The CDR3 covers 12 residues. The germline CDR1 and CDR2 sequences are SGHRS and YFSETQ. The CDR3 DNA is TGCGCCAGCAGCTTGGCCGGGAATGGCTACACCTTC. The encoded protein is CASSLAGNGYTF.

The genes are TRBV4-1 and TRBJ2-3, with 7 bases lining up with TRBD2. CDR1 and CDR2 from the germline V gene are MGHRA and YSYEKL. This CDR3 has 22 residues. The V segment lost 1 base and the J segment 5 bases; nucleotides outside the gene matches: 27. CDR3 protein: CASSQVWVGMAWGGRGGDTQYF. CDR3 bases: TGCGCCAGCAGCCAAGTTTGGGTTGGCATGGCTTGGGGCGGGAGAGGAGGAGATACGCAGTATTTT.

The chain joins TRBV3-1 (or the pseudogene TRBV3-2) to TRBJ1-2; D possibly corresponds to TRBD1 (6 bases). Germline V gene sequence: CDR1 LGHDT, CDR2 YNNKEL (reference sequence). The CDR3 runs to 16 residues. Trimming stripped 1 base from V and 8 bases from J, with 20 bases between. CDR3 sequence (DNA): TGTGCCAGCAGCCAAGTTTTCGGACAGCGATATGGGGGCTACACCTTC. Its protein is CASSQVFGQRYGGYTF.

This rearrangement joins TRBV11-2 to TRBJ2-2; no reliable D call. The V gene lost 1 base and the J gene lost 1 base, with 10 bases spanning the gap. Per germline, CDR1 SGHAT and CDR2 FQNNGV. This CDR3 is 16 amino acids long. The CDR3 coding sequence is TGTGCCAGCAGCTTAGTTCCCGGGTTGAACACCGGGGAGCTGTTTTTT. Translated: CASSLVPGLNTGELFF.

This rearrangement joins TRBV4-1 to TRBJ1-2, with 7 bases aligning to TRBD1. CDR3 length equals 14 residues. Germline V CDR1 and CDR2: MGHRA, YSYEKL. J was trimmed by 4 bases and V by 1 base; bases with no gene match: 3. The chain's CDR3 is CASSQGGGRYGYTF. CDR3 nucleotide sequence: TGCGCCAGCAGCCAAGGAGGGGGCCGCTATGGCTACACCTTC.

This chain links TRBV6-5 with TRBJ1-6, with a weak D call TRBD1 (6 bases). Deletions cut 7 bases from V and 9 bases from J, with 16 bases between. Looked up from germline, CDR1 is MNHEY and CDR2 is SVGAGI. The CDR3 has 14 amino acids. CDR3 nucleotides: TGTGCCAGCACCCGGACAGAACGATTTTCACCCCTCCACTTT. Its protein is CASTRTERFSPLHF.

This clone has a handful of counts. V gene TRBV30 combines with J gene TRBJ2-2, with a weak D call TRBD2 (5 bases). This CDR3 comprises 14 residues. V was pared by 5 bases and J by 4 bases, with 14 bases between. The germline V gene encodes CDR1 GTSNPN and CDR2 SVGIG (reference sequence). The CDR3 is CAWAFVGGTGELFF. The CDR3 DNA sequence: TGTGCCTGGGCCTTCGTTGGAGGCACCGGGGAGCTGTTTTTT.

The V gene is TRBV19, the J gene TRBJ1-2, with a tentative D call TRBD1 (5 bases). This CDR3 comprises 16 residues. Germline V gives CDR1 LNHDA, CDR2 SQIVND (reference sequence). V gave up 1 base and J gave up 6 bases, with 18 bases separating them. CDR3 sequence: CASSIATGTSVHGYTF. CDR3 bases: TGTGCCAGTAGTATAGCTACCGGGACTTCAGTACATGGCTACACCTTC. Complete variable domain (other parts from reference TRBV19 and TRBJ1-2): DGGITQSPKYLFRKEGQNVTLSCEQNLNHDAMYWYRQDPGQGLRLIYYSQIVNDFQKGDIAEGYSVSREKKESFPLTVTSAQKNPTAFYLCASSIATGTSVHGYTFGSGTRLTVV.

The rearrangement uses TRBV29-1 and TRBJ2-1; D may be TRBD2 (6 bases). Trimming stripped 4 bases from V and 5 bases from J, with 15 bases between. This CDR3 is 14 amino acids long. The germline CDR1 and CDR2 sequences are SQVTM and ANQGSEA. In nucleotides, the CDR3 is TGCAGCGTTGGCACGCGGGAAGTCGACAATGAGCAGTTCTTC. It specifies CSVGTREVDNEQFF.

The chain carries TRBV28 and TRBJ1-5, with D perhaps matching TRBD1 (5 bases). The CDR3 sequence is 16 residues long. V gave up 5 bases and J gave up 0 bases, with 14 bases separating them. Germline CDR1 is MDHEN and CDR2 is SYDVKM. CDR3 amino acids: CASSPGGVNSNQPQHF. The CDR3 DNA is TGTGCCAGCAGTCCGGGGGGAGTGAATAGCAATCAGCCCCAGCATTTT.

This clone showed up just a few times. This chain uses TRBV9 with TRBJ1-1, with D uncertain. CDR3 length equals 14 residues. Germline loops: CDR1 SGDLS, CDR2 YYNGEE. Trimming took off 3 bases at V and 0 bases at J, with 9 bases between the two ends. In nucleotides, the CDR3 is TGTGCCAGCAGCGGGCGGGGAATGAACACTGAAGCTTTCTTT. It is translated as CASSGRGMNTEAFF.

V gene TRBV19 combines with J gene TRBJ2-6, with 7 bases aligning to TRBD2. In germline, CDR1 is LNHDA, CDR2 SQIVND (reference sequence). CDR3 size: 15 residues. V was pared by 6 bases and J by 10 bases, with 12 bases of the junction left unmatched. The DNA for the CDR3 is TGTGCCAGTAGCACCGGGACTACCTCTGGTAACGTCCTGACTTTC. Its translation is CASSTGTTSGNVLTF.

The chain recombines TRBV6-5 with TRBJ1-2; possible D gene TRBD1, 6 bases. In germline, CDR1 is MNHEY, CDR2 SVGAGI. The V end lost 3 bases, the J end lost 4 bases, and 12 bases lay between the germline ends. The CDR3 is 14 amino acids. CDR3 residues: CASSYGGGLYGYTF. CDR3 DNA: TGTGCCAGCAGTTATGGCGGGGGCCTCTATGGCTACACCTTC.

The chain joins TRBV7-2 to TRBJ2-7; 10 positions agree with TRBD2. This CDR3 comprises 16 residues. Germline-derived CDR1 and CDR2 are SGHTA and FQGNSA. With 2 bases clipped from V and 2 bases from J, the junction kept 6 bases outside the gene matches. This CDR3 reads CASSLILAGVTYEQYF. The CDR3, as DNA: TGTGCCAGCAGCTTAATCCTAGCGGGAGTAACCTACGAGCAGTACTTC. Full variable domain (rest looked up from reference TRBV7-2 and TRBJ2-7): GAGVSQSPSNKVTEKGKDVELRCDPISGHTALYWYRQSLGQGLEFLIYFQGNSAPDKSGLPSDRFSAERTGGSVSTLTIQRTQQEDSAVYLCASSLILAGVTYEQYFGPGTRLTVT.

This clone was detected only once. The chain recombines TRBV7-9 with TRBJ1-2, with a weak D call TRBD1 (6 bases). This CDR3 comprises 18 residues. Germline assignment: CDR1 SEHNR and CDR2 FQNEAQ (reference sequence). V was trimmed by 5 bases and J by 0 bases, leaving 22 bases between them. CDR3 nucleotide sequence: TGTGCCAGCAGCCGTATAAGAATACAGGGAGAGACTAACTATGGCTACACCTTC. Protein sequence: CASSRIRIQGETNYGYTF.

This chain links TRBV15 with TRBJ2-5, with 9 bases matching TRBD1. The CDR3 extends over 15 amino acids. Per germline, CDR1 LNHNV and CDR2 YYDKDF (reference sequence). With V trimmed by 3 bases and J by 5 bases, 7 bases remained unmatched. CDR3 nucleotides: TGTGCCACCAGCAGTTTTTCCGGGACAGGGGAGACCCAGTACTTC. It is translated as CATSSFSGTGETQYF.

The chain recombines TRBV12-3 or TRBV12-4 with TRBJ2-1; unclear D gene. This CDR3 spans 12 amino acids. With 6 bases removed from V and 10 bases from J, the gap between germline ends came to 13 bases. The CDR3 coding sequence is TGTGCCAGCAGCCAAACAGATGGGGAGCAGTTCTTC. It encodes CASSQTDGEQFF.

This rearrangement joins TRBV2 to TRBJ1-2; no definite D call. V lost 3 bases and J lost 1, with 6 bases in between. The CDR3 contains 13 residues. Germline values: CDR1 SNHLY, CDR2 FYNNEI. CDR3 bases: TGTGCCAGCAGTGATGAGTTTAACTATGGCTACACCTTC. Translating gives CASSDEFNYGYTF.

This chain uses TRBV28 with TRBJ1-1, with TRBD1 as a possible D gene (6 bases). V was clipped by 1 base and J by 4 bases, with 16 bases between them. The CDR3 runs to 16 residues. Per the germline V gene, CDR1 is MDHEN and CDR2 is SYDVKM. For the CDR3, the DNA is TGTGCCAGCAGTTTATACCGGGGGGCAGGGGCCACTGAAGCTTTCTTT. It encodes CASSLYRGAGATEAFF.

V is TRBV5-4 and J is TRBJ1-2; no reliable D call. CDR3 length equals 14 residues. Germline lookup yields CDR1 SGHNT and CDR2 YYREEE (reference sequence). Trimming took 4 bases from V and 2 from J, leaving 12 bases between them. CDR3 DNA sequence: TGTGCCAGCAGCCGCGGGGATGGAAACTATGGCTACACCTTC. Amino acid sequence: CASSRGDGNYGYTF.

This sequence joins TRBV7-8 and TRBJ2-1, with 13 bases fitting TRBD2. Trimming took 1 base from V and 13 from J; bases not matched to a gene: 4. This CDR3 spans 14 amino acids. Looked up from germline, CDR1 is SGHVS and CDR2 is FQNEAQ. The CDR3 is CASSLEGLAGYQFF. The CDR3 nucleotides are TGTGCCAGCAGCTTAGAGGGACTAGCGGGATACCAGTTCTTC.